This is a list of T cell receptor beta chains from one sample in a study of blood T cell repertoires in COVID-19. Clones were sequenced by immunoSEQ multiplex PCR, and TCRdb holds only the in-frame ones, with some missing. The sample lists approximately 250,000 clones; over 75% were seen once. Sequencing was carried out using PBMCs or T cells enriched from blood (not recorded which). These receptor sequences come from a woman between 50 and 59 years old with acute COVID-19. Each CDR3 is given with its conserved first and last residue. The D gene is left open where the match is weak. The size entry is marked missing in some rows and otherwise reads once, few, many or a size class.

v_gene: TRBV7-9
d_gene: NA
j_gene: TRBJ2-3
abundance: NA
CDR3aa: CASSSAGERLTDTQYF
CDR3nt: TGTGCCAGCAGTTCGGCAGGGGAGCGCCTCACAGATACGCAGTATTTT

v_gene: TRBV6-4
d_gene: TRBD1
j_gene: TRBJ2-3
abundance: NA
CDR3aa: CASSKDRLDGTQYF
CDR3nt: TGTGCCAGCAGCAAGGACAGGCTCGATGGTACGCAGTATTTT

v_gene: TRBV2
d_gene: NA
j_gene: TRBJ2-5
abundance: NA
CDR3aa: CASSAGGGTAETQYF
CDR3nt: TGTGCCAGCTCTGCTGGTGGGGGGACGGCGGAGACCCAGTACTTC

v_gene: TRBV3-1/TRBV3-2
d_gene: NA
j_gene: TRBJ2-2
abundance: once
CDR3aa: CASSLASGELFF
CDR3nt: TGTGCCAGCAGCCTAGCCAGCGGGGAGCTGTTTTTT

v_gene: TRBV10-3
d_gene: NA
j_gene: TRBJ1-2
abundance: many
CDR3aa: CAISRGGGNYGYTF
CDR3nt: TGTGCCATCAGTCGGGGAGGAGGGAACTATGGCTACACCTTC

v_gene: TRBV6-5
d_gene: TRBD1
j_gene: TRBJ2-7
abundance: NA
CDR3aa: CASSWDRSQSYEQYF
CDR3nt: TGTGCCAGCAGTTGGGACAGGTCGCAATCCTACGAGCAGTACTTC

v_gene: TRBV10-3
d_gene: NA
j_gene: TRBJ2-3
abundance: NA
CDR3aa: CAIKRVLTDTQYF
CDR3nt: TGTGCCATCAAACGGGTTTTAACAGATACGCAGTATTTT

v_gene: TRBV7-2
d_gene: NA
j_gene: TRBJ2-1
abundance: NA
CDR3aa: CASSLGLSSYNEQFF
CDR3nt: TGTGCCAGCAGCTTAGGACTGAGCTCCTACAATGAGCAGTTCTTC

v_gene: TRBV11-2
d_gene: NA
j_gene: TRBJ1-1
abundance: NA
CDR3aa: CASRRQVDTEAFF
CDR3nt: TGTGCCAGCAGACGACAGGTCGACACTGAAGCTTTCTTT

v_gene: TRBV19
d_gene: NA
j_gene: TRBJ1-1
abundance: NA
CDR3aa: CASSREKNTEAFF
CDR3nt: TGTGCCAGTAGCCGCGAGAAAAACACTGAAGCTTTCTTT

v_gene: TRBV7-2
d_gene: NA
j_gene: TRBJ2-2
abundance: NA
CDR3aa: CASSFPNGELFF
CDR3nt: TGTGCCAGCAGCTTTCCAAACGGGGAGCTGTTTTTT

v_gene: TRBV9
d_gene: TRBD2
j_gene: TRBJ2-2
abundance: NA
CDR3aa: CASRLAGATGELFF
CDR3nt: TGTGCCAGCAGACTAGCGGGGGCCACCGGGGAGCTGTTTTTT

v_gene: TRBV7-9
d_gene: TRBD1
j_gene: TRBJ1-1
abundance: few
CDR3aa: CASSLPSGGRTEAFF
CDR3nt: TGTGCCAGCAGCTTACCATCAGGGGGAAGGACTGAAGCTTTCTTT

v_gene: TRBV7-9
d_gene: NA
j_gene: TRBJ2-7
abundance: NA
CDR3aa: CASSEELSAYEQYF
CDR3nt: TGTGCCAGCAGCGAAGAATTATCGGCCTACGAGCAGTACTTC

v_gene: TRBV28
d_gene: TRBD1
j_gene: TRBJ1-2
abundance: NA
CDR3aa: CASRPGQGVLGYTF
CDR3nt: TGTGCCAGCCGACCGGGACAGGGGGTGTTGGGCTACACCTTC

v_gene: TRBV5-4
d_gene: NA
j_gene: TRBJ2-3
abundance: NA
CDR3aa: CASSLDPGTSTDTQYF
CDR3nt: TGTGCCAGCAGCTTGGATCCGGGGACTAGCACAGATACGCAGTATTTT

v_gene: TRBV20-1
d_gene: NA
j_gene: TRBJ1-4
abundance: once
CDR3aa: CSASRPGEEKLFF
CDR3nt: TGCAGTGCTAGTCGGCCAGGGGAAGAAAAACTGTTTTTT

v_gene: TRBV9
d_gene: NA
j_gene: TRBJ2-7
abundance: few
CDR3aa: CASSVAPDRTSEQYF
CDR3nt: TGTGCCAGCAGCGTAGCCCCTGACAGGACCTCCGAGCAGTACTTC

v_gene: TRBV7-2
d_gene: TRBD1
j_gene: TRBJ1-5
abundance: NA
CDR3aa: CASTIDRGNQPQHF
CDR3nt: TGTGCCAGCACCATTGACAGGGGGAATCAGCCCCAGCATTTT

v_gene: TRBV2
d_gene: TRBD1
j_gene: TRBJ1-4
abundance: NA
CDR3aa: CASSEQGANEKLFF
CDR3nt: TGTGCCAGCAGTGAACAGGGGGCGAATGAAAAACTGTTTTTT

v_gene: TRBV19
d_gene: NA
j_gene: TRBJ1-2
abundance: NA
CDR3aa: CASSRQTKYGYTF
CDR3nt: TGTGCCAGTAGTCGCCAGACTAAATATGGCTACACCTTC

v_gene: TRBV7-2
d_gene: NA
j_gene: TRBJ1-4
abundance: NA
CDR3aa: CASSSGQAKRELFF
CDR3nt: TGTGCCAGCAGCTCGGGACAAGCTAAGAGGGAACTGTTTTTT

v_gene: TRBV7-9
d_gene: TRBD2
j_gene: TRBJ2-1
abundance: NA
CDR3aa: CASSPGGSSYNEQFF
CDR3nt: TGTGCCAGCAGCCCTGGCGGGAGCTCCTACAATGAGCAGTTCTTC

v_gene: TRBV10-3
d_gene: TRBD1
j_gene: TRBJ1-2
abundance: once
CDR3aa: CAASTGDNYGYTF
CDR3nt: TGTGCCGCCTCGACAGGGGATAACTATGGCTACACCTTC

v_gene: TRBV11-3
d_gene: TRBD2
j_gene: TRBJ2-1
abundance: NA
CDR3aa: CASSLGTGGPDEQFF
CDR3nt: TGTGCCAGCAGCTTAGGGACGGGGGGGCCAGATGAGCAGTTCTTC

v_gene: TRBV5-1
d_gene: NA
j_gene: TRBJ1-1
abundance: NA
CDR3aa: CASSPGQQVRVTEAFF
CDR3nt: TGCGCCAGCAGCCCTGGACAGCAGGTGCGAGTCACTGAAGCTTTCTTT

v_gene: TRBV3-1/TRBV3-2
d_gene: NA
j_gene: TRBJ1-2
abundance: few
CDR3aa: CASSQGPGQRFYGYTF
CDR3nt: TGTGCCAGCAGCCAAGGTCCAGGACAGAGGTTCTATGGCTACACCTTC

v_gene: TRBV24-1
d_gene: NA
j_gene: TRBJ1-2
abundance: NA
CDR3aa: CATSGGGNYGYTF
CDR3nt: TGTGCCACCTCCGGAGGAGGGAACTATGGCTACACCTTC

v_gene: TRBV9
d_gene: NA
j_gene: TRBJ1-1
abundance: NA
CDR3aa: CASRLGGQGNTEAFF
CDR3nt: TGTGCCAGCAGGCTAGGAGGGCAGGGAAACACTGAAGCTTTCTTT

v_gene: TRBV5-1
d_gene: NA
j_gene: TRBJ1-2
abundance: NA
CDR3aa: CASSLASRGGIYGYTF
CDR3nt: TGCGCCAGCAGCTTGGCTTCTAGGGGAGGGATTTATGGCTACACCTTC

v_gene: TRBV4-1
d_gene: NA
j_gene: TRBJ1-4
abundance: NA
CDR3aa: CASSQDFGRGNEKLFF
CDR3nt: TGCGCCAGCAGCCAAGACTTCGGCAGGGGTAATGAAAAACTGTTTTTT

v_gene: TRBV7-2
d_gene: TRBD1
j_gene: TRBJ1-2
abundance: once
CDR3aa: CASSPRQGAVGYTF
CDR3nt: TGTGCCAGCAGCCCCCGACAGGGGGCGGTTGGCTACACCTTC